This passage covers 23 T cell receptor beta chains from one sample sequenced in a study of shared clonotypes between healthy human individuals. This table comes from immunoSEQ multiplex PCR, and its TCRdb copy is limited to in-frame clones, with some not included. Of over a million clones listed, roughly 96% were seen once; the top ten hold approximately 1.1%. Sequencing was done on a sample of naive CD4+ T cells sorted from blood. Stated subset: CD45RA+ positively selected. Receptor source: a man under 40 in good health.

The CDR3 loop reads CASSESESNQPQHF. CDR3 coding DNA: TGTGCCAGCAGTGAGTCAGAGAGCAATCAGCCCCAGCATTTT. V usage is TRBV2 and J usage is TRBJ1-5; D not certain. Trimming pared 3 bases from V and 1 base from J, leaving 7 bases between. CDR3 length equals 14 residues. Germline values: CDR1 SNHLY, CDR2 FYNNEI. The full variable domain, with the rest looked up from reference TRBV2 and TRBJ1-5, is EPEVTQTPSHQVTQMGQEVILRCVPISNHLYFYWYRQILGQKVEFLVSFYNNEISEKSEIFDDQFSVERPDGSNFTLKIRSTKLEDSAMYFCASSESESNQPQHFGDGTRLSIL.

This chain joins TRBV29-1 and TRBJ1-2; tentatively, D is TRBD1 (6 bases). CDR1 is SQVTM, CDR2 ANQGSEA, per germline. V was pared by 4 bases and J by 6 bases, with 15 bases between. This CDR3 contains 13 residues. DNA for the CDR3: TGCAGCGTTGTGCCGTGGGGGGGGCATGGCTACACCTTC. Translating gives CSVVPWGGHGYTF. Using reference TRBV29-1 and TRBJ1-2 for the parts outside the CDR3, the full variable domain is SAVISQKPSRDICQRGTSLTIQCQVDSQVTMMFWYRQQPGQSLTLIATANQGSEATYESGFVIDKFPISRPNLTFSTLTVSNMSPEDSSIYLCSVVPWGGHGYTFGSGTRLTVV.

This CDR3 reads CAIGPGGNQPQHF. The CDR3, as DNA: TGTGCCATCGGTCCGGGGGGCAATCAGCCCCAGCATTTT. The J gene is TRBJ1-5, the V gene TRBV2; D is perhaps TRBD1 (5 bases). This CDR3 region has 13 residues. Germline values: CDR1 SNHLY, CDR2 FYNNEI. V lost 10 bases to trimming and J lost 2 bases, with 12 bases between them.

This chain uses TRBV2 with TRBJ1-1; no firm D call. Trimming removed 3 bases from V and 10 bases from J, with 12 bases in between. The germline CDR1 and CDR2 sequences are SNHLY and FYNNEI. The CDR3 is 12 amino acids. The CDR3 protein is CASSDLGPVAFF. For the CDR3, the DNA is TGTGCCAGCAGTGATCTGGGTCCAGTAGCTTTCTTT. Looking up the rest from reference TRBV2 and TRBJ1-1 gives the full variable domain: EPEVTQTPSHQVTQMGQEVILRCVPISNHLYFYWYRQILGQKVEFLVSFYNNEISEKSEIFDDQFSVERPDGSNFTLKIRSTKLEDSAMYFCASSDLGPVAFFGQGTRLTVV.

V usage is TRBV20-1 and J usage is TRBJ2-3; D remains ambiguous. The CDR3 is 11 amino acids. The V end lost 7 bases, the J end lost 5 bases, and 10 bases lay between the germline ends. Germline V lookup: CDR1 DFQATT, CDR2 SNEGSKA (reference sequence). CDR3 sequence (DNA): TGCAGTGGCGCGTTTGGAGATACGCAGTATTTT. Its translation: CSGAFGDTQYF.

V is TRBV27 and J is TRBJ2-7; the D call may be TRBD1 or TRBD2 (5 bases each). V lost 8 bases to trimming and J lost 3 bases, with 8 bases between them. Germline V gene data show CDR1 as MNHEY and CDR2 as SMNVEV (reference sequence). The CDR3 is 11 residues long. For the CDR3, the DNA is TGTGCCAGCTGGGACCACTACGAGCAGTACTTC. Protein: CASWDHYEQYF.

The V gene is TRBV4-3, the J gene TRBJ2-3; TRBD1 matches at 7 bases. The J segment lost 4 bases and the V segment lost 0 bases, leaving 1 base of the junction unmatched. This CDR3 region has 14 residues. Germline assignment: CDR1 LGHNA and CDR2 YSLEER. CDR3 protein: CASSQETGPDTQYF. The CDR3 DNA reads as TGCGCCAGCAGCCAAGAGACAGGGCCAGATACGCAGTATTTT.

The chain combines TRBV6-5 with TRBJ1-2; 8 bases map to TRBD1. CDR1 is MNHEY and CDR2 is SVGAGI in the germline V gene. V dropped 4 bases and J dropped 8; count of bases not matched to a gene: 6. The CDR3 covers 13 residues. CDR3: CASSFQGAEGYTF. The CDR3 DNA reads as TGTGCCAGCAGTTTTCAGGGGGCTGAGGGCTACACCTTC.

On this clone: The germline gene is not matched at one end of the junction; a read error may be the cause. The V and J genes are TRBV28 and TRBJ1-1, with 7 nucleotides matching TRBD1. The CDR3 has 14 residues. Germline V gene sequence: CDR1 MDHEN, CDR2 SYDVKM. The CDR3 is CASTLDRVKTEAFF. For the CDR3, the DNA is TGTGCCAGCACTTTAGACAGGGTGAAGACTGAAGCTTTCTTT.

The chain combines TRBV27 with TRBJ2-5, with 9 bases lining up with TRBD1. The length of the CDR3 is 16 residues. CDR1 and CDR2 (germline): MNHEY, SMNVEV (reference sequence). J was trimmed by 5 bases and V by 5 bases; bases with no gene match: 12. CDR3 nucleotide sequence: TGTGCCAGCAGTCCCGGGTTGGGACAGGGAGGGGAGACCCAGTACTTC. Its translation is CASSPGLGQGGETQYF.

CDR3 protein: CASSKAAQDRYGYTF. In DNA form, the CDR3 reads TGTGCCAGCAGTAAGGCGGCGCAGGACAGATATGGCTACACCTTC. The chain couples TRBV27 to TRBJ1-2, with TRBD1 as a possible D gene (6 bases). Germline V gene data show CDR1 as MNHEY and CDR2 as SMNVEV (reference sequence). The CDR3 covers 15 residues. V was shortened by 5 bases and J by 5 bases, with 18 bases between the two germline ends.

The CDR3 here is CASSAQGRIEKLFF. DNA of the CDR3: TGTGCCAGCAGTGCACAGGGGAGAATTGAAAAACTGTTTTTT. The J gene is TRBJ1-4, the V gene TRBV27, with 7 bases that match TRBD1. The germline V gene has CDR1 MNHEY and CDR2 SMNVEV (reference sequence). J gave up 7 bases and V 5 bases, and 7 bases lay outside the gene matches. CDR3 size: 14 residues.

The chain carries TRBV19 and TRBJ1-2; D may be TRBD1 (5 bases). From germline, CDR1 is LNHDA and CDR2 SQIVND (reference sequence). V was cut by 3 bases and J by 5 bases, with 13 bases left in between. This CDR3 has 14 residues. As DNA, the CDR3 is TGTGCCAGTAGTATTCTGGGGCGCCGGTATGGCTACACCTTC. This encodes CASSILGRRYGYTF.

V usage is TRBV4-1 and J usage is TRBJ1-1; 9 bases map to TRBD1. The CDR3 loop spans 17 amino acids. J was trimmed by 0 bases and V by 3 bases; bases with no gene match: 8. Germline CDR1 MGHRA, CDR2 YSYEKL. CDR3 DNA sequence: TGCGCCAGCAGCCAGGCTGGGACAGGGTGGATGAACACTGAAGCTTTCTTT. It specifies CASSQAGTGWMNTEAFF.

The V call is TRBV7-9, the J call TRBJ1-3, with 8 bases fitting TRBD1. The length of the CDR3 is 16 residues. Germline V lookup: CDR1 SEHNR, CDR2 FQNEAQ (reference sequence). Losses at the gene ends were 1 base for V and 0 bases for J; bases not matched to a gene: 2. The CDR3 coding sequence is TGTGCCAGCAGCTTAGGGGACAGGAGCTCTGGAAACACCATATATTTT. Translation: CASSLGDRSSGNTIYF.

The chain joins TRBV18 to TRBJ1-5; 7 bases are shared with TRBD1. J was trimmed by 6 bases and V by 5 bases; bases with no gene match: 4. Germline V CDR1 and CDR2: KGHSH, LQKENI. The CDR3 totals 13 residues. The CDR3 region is CASSSQGVQPQHF. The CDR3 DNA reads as TGTGCCAGCTCAAGCCAGGGGGTTCAGCCCCAGCATTTT. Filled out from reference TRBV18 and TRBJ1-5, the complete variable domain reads NAGVMQNPRHLVRRRGQEARLRCSPMKGHSHVYWYRQLPEEGLKFMVYLQKENIIDESGMPKERFSAEFPKEGPSILRIQQVVRGDSAAYFCASSSQGVQPQHFGDGTRLSIL.

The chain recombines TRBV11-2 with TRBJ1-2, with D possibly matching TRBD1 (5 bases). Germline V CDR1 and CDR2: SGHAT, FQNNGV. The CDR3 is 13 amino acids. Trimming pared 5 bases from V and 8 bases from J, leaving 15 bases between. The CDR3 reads CASSRDPLGGYTF. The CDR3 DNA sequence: TGTGCCAGCAGCCGGGACCCCCTCGGGGGCTACACCTTC.

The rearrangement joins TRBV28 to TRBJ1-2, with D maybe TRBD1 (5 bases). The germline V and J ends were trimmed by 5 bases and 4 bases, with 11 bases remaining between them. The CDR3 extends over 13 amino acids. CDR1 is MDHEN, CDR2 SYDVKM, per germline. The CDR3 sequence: CASSAQALYGYTF. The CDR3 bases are TGTGCCAGCAGTGCACAGGCTCTCTATGGCTACACCTTC.

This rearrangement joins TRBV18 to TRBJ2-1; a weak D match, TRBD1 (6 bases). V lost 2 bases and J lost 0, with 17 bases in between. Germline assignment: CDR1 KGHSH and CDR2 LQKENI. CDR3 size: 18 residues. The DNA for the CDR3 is TGTGCCAGCTCACCAAAGGGGGTAAGAACGAGCTCCTACAATGAGCAGTTCTTC. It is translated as CASSPKGVRTSSYNEQFF.

The CDR3 loop reads CASSLVSSGQGELFF. In DNA, the CDR3 is TGTGCCAGCAGCTTAGTTTCATCGGGACAAGGGGAGCTGTTTTTT. This sequence joins TRBV7-6 and TRBJ2-2; possible D gene TRBD1, 6 bases. The CDR3 has 15 residues. Germline V lookup: CDR1 SGHVS, CDR2 FNYEAQ. V was clipped by 1 base and J by 8 bases, with 14 bases between them.

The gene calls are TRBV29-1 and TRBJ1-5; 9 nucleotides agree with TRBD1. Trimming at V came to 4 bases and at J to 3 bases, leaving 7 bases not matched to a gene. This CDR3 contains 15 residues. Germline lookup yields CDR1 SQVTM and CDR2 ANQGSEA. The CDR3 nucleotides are TGCAGCGTTGCCGAAGGGACAGGGTCCAATCAGCCCCAGCATTTT. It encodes CSVAEGTGSNQPQHF.

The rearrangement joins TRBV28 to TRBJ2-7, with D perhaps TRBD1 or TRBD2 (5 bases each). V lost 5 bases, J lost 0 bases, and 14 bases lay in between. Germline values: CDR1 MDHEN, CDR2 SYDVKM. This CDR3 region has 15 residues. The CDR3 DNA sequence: TGTGCCAGCAGTCAAGCGGACATGAGCTCCTACGAGCAGTACTTC. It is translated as CASSQADMSSYEQYF.

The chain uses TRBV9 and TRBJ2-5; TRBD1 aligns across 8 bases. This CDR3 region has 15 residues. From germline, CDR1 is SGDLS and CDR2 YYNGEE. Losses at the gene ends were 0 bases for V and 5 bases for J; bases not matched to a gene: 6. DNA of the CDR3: TGTGCCAGCAGCGTAGTTGGCAGGGGGCCGGAGACCCAGTACTTC. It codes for CASSVVGRGPETQYF.